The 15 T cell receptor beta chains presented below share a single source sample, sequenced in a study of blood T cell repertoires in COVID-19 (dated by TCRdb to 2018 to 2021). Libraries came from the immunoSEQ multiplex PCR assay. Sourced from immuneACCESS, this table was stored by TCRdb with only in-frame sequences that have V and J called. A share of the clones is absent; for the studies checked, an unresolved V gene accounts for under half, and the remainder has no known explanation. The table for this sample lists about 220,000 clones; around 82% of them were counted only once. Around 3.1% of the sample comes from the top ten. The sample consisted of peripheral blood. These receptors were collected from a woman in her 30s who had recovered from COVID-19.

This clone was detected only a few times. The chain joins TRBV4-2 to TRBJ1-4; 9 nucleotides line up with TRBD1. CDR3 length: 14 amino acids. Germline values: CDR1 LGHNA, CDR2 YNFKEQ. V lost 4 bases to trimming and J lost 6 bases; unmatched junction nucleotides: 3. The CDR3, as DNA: TGTGCCAGCAGCCTTCGACAGGGGGATGAAAAACTGTTTTTT. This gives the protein CASSLRQGDEKLFF.

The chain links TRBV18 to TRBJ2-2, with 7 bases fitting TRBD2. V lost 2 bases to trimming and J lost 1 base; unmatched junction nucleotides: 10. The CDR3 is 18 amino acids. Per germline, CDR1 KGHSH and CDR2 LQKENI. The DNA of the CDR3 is TGTGCCAGCTCACCAATTGGTAGGCTAGCGGAGAACACCGGGGAGCTGTTTTTT. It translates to CASSPIGRLAENTGELFF. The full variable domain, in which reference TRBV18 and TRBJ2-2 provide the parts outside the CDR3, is NAGVMQNPRHLVRRRGQEARLRCSPMKGHSHVYWYRQLPEEGLKFMVYLQKENIIDESGMPKERFSAEFPKEGPSILRIQQVVRGDSAAYFCASSPIGRLAENTGELFFGEGSRLTVL.

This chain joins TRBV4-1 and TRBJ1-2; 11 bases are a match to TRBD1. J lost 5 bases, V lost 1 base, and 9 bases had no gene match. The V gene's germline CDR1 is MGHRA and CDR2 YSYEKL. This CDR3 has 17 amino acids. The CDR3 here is CASSQVRTGTGGYGYTF. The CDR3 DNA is TGCGCCAGCAGCCAAGTGCGTACCGGGACAGGGGGATATGGCTACACCTTC.

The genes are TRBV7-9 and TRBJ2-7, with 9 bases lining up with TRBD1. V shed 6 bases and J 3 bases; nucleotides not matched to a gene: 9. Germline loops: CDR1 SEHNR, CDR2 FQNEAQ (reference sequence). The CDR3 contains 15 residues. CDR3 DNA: TGTGCCAGCAGTCACCCCGGGACAGGGTTCTACGAGCAGTACTTC. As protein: CASSHPGTGFYEQYF.

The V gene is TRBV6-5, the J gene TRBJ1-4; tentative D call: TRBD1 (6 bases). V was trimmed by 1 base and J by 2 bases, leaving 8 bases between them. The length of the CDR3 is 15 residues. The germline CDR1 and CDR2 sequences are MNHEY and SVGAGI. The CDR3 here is CASSYFTGTNEKLFF. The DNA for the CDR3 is TGTGCCAGCAGTTACTTCACAGGGACTAATGAAAAACTGTTTTTT.

The CDR3: CASSYSGGPYNSPLHF. DNA for the CDR3: TGTGCCAGCAGTTACTCGGGGGGGCCCTATAATTCACCCCTCCACTTT. The V call is TRBV6-5, the J call TRBJ1-6; weak D call: TRBD1 (6 bases). CDR1 is MNHEY, CDR2 SVGAGI, per germline. V gave up 0 bases and J gave up 2 bases, with 8 bases separating them. The CDR3 has 16 amino acids.

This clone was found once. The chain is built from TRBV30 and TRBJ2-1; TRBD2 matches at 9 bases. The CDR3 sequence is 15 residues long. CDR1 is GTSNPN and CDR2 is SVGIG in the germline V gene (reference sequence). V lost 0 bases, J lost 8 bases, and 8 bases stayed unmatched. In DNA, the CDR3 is TGTGCCTGGAGTGTTGGCCTAGCGGGAACTGATGAGCAGTTCTTC. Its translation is CAWSVGLAGTDEQFF.

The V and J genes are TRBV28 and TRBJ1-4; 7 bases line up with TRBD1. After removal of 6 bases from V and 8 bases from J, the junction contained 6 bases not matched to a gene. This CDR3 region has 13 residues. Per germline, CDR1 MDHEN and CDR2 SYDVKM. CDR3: CASRVQGVEKLFF. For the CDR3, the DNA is TGTGCCAGCAGAGTTCAGGGGGTAGAAAAACTGTTTTTT.

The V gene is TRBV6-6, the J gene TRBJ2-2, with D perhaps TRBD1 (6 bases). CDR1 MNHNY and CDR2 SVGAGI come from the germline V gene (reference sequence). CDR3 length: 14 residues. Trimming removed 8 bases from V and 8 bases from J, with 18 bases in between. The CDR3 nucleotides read TGTGCCAGCCGCGTTTCAGGGGAGCTAGGGGAGCTGTTTTTT. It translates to CASRVSGELGELFF.

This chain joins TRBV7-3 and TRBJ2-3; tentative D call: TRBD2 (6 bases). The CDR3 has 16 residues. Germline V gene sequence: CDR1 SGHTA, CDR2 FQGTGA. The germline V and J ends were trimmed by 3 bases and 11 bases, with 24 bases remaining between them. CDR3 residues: CASSFPPSLRRDQQYF. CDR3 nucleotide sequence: TGTGCCAGCAGCTTCCCCCCCAGTCTGAGGCGGGATCAGCAGTATTTT.

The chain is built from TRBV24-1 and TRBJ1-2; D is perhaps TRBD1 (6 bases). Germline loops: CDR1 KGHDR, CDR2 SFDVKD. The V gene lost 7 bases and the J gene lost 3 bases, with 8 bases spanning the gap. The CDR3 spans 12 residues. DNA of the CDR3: TGTGCCACCAGGGACAGCCACTATGGCTACACCTTC. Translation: CATRDSHYGYTF.

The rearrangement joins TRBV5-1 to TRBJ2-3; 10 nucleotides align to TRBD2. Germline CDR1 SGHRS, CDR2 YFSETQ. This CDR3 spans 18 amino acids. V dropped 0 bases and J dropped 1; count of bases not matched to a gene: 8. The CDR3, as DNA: TGCGCCAGCAGCTTGGGGCAGCGGGAGGGCCGGGGCACAGATACGCAGTATTTT. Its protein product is CASSLGQREGRGTDTQYF.

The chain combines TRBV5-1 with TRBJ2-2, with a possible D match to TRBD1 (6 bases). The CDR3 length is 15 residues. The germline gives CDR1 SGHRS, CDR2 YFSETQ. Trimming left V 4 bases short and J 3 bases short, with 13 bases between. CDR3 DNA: TGCGCCAGCAGCATCGGACAGACCTACACCGGGGAGCTGTTTTTT. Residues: CASSIGQTYTGELFF.

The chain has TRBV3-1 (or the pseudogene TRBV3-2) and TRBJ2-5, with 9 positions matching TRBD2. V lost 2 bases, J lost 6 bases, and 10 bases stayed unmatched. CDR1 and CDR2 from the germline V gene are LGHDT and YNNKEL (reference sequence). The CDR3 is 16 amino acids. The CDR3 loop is CASSQTISGSRKTQYF. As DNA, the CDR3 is TGTGCCAGCAGCCAAACCATTAGCGGGAGTAGAAAGACCCAGTACTTC.

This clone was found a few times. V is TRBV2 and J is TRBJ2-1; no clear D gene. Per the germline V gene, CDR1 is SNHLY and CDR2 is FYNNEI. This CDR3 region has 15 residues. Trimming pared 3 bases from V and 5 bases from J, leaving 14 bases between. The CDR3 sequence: CASSEVPHTNNEQFF. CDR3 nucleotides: TGTGCCAGCAGTGAGGTGCCTCATACTAACAATGAGCAGTTCTTC.